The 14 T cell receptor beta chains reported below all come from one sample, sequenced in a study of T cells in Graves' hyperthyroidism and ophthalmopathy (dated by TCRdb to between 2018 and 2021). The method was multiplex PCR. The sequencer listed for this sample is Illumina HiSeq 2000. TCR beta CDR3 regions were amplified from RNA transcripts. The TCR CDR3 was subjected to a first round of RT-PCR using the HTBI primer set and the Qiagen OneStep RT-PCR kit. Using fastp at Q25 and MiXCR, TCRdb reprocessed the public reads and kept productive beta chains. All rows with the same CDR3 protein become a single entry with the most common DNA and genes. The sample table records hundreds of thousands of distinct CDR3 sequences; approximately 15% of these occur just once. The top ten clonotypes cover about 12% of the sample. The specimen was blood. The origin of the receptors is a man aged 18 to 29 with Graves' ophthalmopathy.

Written as DNA, the CDR3 is TGTGCCAGCAGTGCCAAGGGGGGGGGCGAGGATGAGCAGTTCTTC. Translating gives CASSAKGGGEDEQFF. This chain joins TRBV6-4 and TRBJ2-1; a possible D gene is TRBD2 (7 bases). The CDR3 has 15 residues. The germline gives CDR1 MRHNA, CDR2 SNTAGT. V lost 4 bases to trimming and J lost 8 bases, with 18 bases between them.

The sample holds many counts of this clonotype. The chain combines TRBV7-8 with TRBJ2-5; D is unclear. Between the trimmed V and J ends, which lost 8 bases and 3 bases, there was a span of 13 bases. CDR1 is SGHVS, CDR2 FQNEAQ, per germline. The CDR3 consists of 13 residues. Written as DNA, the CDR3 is TGTGCCAGCCGTAAGTCGTTGGAAGAGACCCAGTACTTC. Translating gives CASRKSLEETQYF.

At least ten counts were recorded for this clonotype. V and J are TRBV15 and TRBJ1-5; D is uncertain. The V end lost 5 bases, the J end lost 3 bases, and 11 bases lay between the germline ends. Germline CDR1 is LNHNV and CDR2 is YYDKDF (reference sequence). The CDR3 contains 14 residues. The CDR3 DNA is TGTGCCACCAGCTTGCTCACCCCCAATCAGCCCCAGCATTTT. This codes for CATSLLTPNQPQHF.

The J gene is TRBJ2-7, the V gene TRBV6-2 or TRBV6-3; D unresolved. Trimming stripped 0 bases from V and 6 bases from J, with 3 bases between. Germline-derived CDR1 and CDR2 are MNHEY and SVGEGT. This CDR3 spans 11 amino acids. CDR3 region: CASSYSVEQYF. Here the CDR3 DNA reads TGTGCCAGCAGTTACTCGGTCGAGCAGTACTTC.

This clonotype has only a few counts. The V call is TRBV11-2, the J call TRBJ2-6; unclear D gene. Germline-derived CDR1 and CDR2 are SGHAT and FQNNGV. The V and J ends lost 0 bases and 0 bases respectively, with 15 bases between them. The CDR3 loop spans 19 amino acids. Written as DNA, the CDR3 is TGTGCCAGCAGCTTAGACCTGTGGGGTTTCCGCTCTGGGGCCAACGTCCTGACTTTC. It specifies CASSLDLWGFRSGANVLTF.

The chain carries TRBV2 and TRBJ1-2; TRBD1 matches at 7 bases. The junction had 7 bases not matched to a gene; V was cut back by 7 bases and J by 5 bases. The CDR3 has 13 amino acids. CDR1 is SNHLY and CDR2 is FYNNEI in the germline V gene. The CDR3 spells CASTPGQTYGYTF. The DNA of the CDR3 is TGTGCCAGCACTCCGGGACAGACGTATGGCTACACCTTC.

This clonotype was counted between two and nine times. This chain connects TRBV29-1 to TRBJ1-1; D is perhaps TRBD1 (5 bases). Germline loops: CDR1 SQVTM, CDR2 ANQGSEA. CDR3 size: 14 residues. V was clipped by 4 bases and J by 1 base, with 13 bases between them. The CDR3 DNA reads TGCAGCGTTGTTGCGGGACGGGCGAACACTGAAGCTTTCTTT. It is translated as CSVVAGRANTEAFF.

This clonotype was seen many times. CDR3 protein: CASSLNPTSSEETQYF. The CDR3 DNA is TGTGCCAGCAGTCTCAACCCGACTTCATCGGAGGAGACCCAGTACTTC. The chain is built from TRBV28 and TRBJ2-5; D is undetermined. The CDR3 consists of 16 residues. V lost 5 bases to trimming and J lost 5 bases, with 21 bases between them. Germline loops: CDR1 MDHEN, CDR2 SYDVKM. The entire variable domain, with the rest obtained from reference TRBV28 and TRBJ2-5, is as follows: DVKVTQSSRYLVKRTGEKVFLECVQDMDHENMFWYRQDPGLGLRLIYFSYDVKMKEKGDIPEGYSVSREKKERFSLILESASTNQTSMYLCASSLNPTSSEETQYFGPGTRLLVL.

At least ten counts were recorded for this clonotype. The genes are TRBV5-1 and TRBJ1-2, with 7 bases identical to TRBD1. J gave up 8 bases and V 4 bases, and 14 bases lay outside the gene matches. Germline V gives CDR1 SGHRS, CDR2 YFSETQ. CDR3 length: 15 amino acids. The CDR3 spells CASSDHSTGVGGYTF. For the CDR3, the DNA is TGCGCCAGCAGCGATCACTCAACAGGGGTCGGAGGCTACACCTTC.

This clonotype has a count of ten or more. CDR3 nucleotide sequence: TGTGCCAGCCTCAAATGGCAGGGCAGCACCGGGGAGCTGTTTTTT. Translating it yields CASLKWQGSTGELFF. The V call is TRBV7-8, the J call TRBJ2-2; the D gene is possibly TRBD1 (5 bases). Between the trimmed V and J ends, which lost 8 bases and 4 bases, there was a span of 17 bases. The germline CDR1 and CDR2 sequences are SGHVS and FQNEAQ. CDR3 size: 15 residues.

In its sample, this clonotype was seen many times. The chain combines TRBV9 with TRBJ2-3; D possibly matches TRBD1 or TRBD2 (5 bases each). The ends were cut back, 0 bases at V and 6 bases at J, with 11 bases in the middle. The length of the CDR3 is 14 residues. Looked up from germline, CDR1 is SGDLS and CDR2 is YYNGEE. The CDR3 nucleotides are TGTGCCAGCAGCGTAGGGGGGTCGGGGGATACGCAGTATTTT. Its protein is CASSVGGSGDTQYF.

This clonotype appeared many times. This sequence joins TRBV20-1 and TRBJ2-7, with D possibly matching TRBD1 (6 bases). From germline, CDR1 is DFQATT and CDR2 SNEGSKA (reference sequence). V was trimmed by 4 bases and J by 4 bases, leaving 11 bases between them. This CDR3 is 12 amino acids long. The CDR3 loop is CSAKDSGYEQYF. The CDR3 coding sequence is TGCAGTGCTAAGGACAGTGGGTACGAGCAGTACTTC.

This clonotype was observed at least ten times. The CDR3, as DNA: TGTGCCAGCAGCTTAGGGGTTATCACTGAAGCTTTCTTT. Translated, it gives CASSLGVITEAFF. V gene TRBV27 combines with J gene TRBJ1-1; D is possibly TRBD1 (5 bases). The length of the CDR3 is 13 residues. CDR1 is MNHEY and CDR2 is SMNVEV in the germline V gene (reference sequence). V lost 6 bases and J lost 4, with 12 bases in between.

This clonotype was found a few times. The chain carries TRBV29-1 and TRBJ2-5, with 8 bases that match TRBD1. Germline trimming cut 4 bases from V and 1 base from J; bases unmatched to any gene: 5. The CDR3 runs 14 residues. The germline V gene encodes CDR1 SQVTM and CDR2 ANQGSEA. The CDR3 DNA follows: TGCAGCGTTGGACAGGGGCCCTTCCAAGAGACCCAGTACTTC. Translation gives CSVGQGPFQETQYF.